Presented here are 17 T cell receptor beta chains from one specimen sequenced in a study of prognosis after radiotherapy for stage I lung cancer. CDR3 of TCR beta was amplified from genomic DNA via a two-round multiplex PCR. Primers specific to each TRBV and TRBJ gene were used in first-round PCR. A single record per CDR3 protein comes from TCRdb applying MiXCR to the multiplex PCR reads. The sample has fewer than 20,000 distinct CDR3 sequences, around 44% seen once; the top ten hold 30% to 40%. The specimen was PBMCs, collected before or after stereotactic body radiation therapy (not recorded which). The source is a donor aged 50 or older with non-small cell lung cancer.

Of note for this clonotype: Mismatch with germline at one junction end may stem from a read error. The chain combines TRBV6-2 or TRBV6-3 with TRBJ2-2; D possibly corresponds to TRBD2 (5 bases). CDR1 MNHEY and CDR2 SVGEGT come from the germline V gene. This CDR3 is built from 13 residues. The CDR3 sequence is CASRTQYTGELLF. CDR3 DNA sequence: TGTGCCAGCAGGACACAATACACCGGGGAGCTGCTTTTT.

Comments on this clonotype: It is likely a read error, because the conserved phenylalanine at the end of the CDR3 is missing. The DNA is omitted, as the CDR3 cannot be located on it reliably, and the CDR3 follows TCRdb's listing. The chain links TRBV28 to TRBJ2-7; the table gives TRBD1 as D, unverified against the DNA. The germline CDR1 and CDR2 sequences are MDHEN and SYDVKM. The CDR3 is 13 residues long, counting both termini. The CDR3 loop is CASMFGIGYEHYL.

The chain employs TRBV6-2 or TRBV6-3 and TRBJ2-7; D tentatively fits TRBD1 or TRBD2 (5 bases each). Germline CDR1 is MNHEY and CDR2 is SVGEGT. The CDR3 consists of 14 residues. V dropped 5 bases and J dropped 7 bases, with 18 bases sitting between them. CDR3 coding DNA: TGTGCCAGCAGTGCAAACGGGGCTCCCTGGGAGCAGTACTTC. Its protein is CASSANGAPWEQYF.

This clonotype has just one count. The chain is built from TRBV7-2 and TRBJ2-3, with 8 nucleotides matching TRBD1. The V gene end was trimmed by 5 bases and the J gene end by 0 bases; junction bases not matched to a gene: 1. There are 14 residues in the CDR3. The germline CDR1 and CDR2 sequences are SGHTA and FQGNSA. CDR3: CASSRTGSTDTQYF. The CDR3 DNA reads TGTGCCAGCAGCCGGACAGGGAGCACAGATACGCAGTATTTT.

This clonotype has a single count. This chain uses TRBV7-9 with TRBJ2-2; D perhaps matches TRBD1 (5 bases). This CDR3 contains 15 residues. The germline CDR1 and CDR2 sequences are SEHNR and FQNEAQ (reference sequence). Trimming pared 5 bases from V and 3 bases from J, leaving 13 bases between. The DNA of the CDR3 is TGTGCCAGCAGCCGTGGGGCTATCTACACCGGGGAGCTGTTTTTT. Amino acid sequence: CASSRGAIYTGELFF. Based on the CDR3 plus reference TRBV7-9 and TRBJ2-2, the full variable domain is DTGVSQNPRHKITKRGQNVTFRCDPISEHNRLYWYRQTLGQGPEFLTYFQNEAQLEKSRLLSDRFSAERPKGSFSTLEIQRTEQGDSAMYLCASSRGAIYTGELFFGEGSRLTVL.

This clonotype was seen a few times. This chain connects TRBV29-1 to TRBJ2-3, with D perhaps TRBD1 (6 bases). In germline, CDR1 is SQVTM, CDR2 ANQGSEA. The CDR3 is made up of 13 amino acids. V was clipped by 6 bases and J by 1 base, with 11 bases between them. CDR3 sequence reads: CSVWTAGTDTQYF. The CDR3 nucleotides read TGCAGCGTCTGGACAGCCGGCACAGATACGCAGTATTTT.

The chain is built from TRBV6-2 or TRBV6-3 and TRBJ2-7; 9 bases align to TRBD2. The CDR3 loop spans 14 amino acids. Germline V lookup: CDR1 MNHEY, CDR2 SVGEGT. V trimming: 6 bases; J trimming: 1 base; junction bases outside the gene matches: 4. CDR3 residues: CASSPAGGSYEQYF. The CDR3 DNA is TGTGCCAGCAGCCCGGCGGGGGGGTCCTACGAGCAGTACTTC.

With regard to this clonotype: At one of its ends the junction is not consistent with the germline gene, which may arise from a read error. The chain has TRBV28 and TRBJ2-2, with TRBD1 identical over 8 bases. The CDR3 length is 15 residues. Germline values: CDR1 MDHEN, CDR2 SYDVKM. DNA of the CDR3: TGTGCTAGCAGAACGGACAGGGTGGGCACCTGGGAGCTGTTTTTT. Protein product: CASRTDRVGTWELFF. The entire variable domain, with the rest obtained from reference TRBV28 and TRBJ2-2, is as follows: DVKVTQSSRYLVKRTGEKVFLECVQDMDHENMFWYRQDPGLGLRLIYFSYDVKMKEKGDIPEGYSVSREKKERFSLILESASTNQTSMYLCASRTDRVGTWELFFGEGSRLTVL.

This rearrangement joins TRBV20-1 to TRBJ1-1; D is undetermined. V was pared by 5 bases and J by 1 base, with 20 bases between. The CDR3 contains 16 residues. Germline V lookup: CDR1 DFQATT, CDR2 SNEGSKA (reference sequence). The CDR3 loop reads CSAFSTRWGGNTEAFF. In DNA, the CDR3 is TGCAGTGCTTTCTCCACCCGTTGGGGAGGGAACACTGAAGCTTTCTTT.

Relative to its sample, this clonotype is medium-sized. This chain connects TRBV27 to TRBJ1-6, with TRBD1 identical over 7 bases. The V gene end was trimmed by 2 bases and the J gene end by 0 bases; junction bases not matched to a gene: 4. The CDR3 runs 17 residues. In germline, CDR1 is MNHEY, CDR2 SMNVEV (reference sequence). In DNA form, the CDR3 reads TGTGCCAGCAGTTTAAGATCAGGGGGCTCCTATAATTCACCCCTCCACTTT. It encodes CASSLRSGGSYNSPLHF.

Points on this clonotype: A single base separates this from a much larger clone, so it may be a read error. The CDR3 DNA sequence: TGTGCCAGCTCATCACGGACAGGGGGAGATACTAACTATGGCTACACCTTC. This sequence encodes CASSSRTGGDTNYGYTF. This sequence joins TRBV18 and TRBJ1-2, with 10 positions matching TRBD1. CDR3 length: 17 amino acids. V trimming: 5 bases; J trimming: 0 bases; junction bases outside the gene matches: 9. Germline CDR1 KGHSH, CDR2 LQKENI.

A single count supports this clonotype. This sequence may be a read error, since a much larger clone differs from it by one base. The rearrangement joins TRBV11-2 to TRBJ2-4; D call uncertain. CDR1 and CDR2 from the germline V gene are SGHAT and FQNNGV. The V end lost 1 base, the J end lost 8 bases, and 9 bases lay between the germline ends. This CDR3 comprises 13 residues. The CDR3 DNA is TGTGCCAGCAGCTTAGGAGGCCGGTACATTCAGTACTTC. It translates to CASSLGGRYIQYF.

The chain joins TRBV2 to TRBJ2-7; D is perhaps TRBD2 (5 bases). V was trimmed by 7 bases and J by 0 bases, leaving 13 bases between them. Germline V gives CDR1 SNHLY, CDR2 FYNNEI. The CDR3 has 14 residues. In DNA form, the CDR3 reads TGTGCCAGCAAAAGGGAAGGGAGCTCCTACGAGCAGTACTTC. Translation: CASKREGSSYEQYF.

This clonotype has a single count. V is TRBV5-1 and J is TRBJ2-1, with D perhaps TRBD1 or TRBD2 (5 bases each). Germline values: CDR1 SGHRS, CDR2 YFSETQ. Trimming left V 0 bases short and J 5 bases short, with 12 bases between. The length of the CDR3 is 15 residues. The CDR3 region is CASSLEPGRHNEQFF. DNA of the CDR3: TGCGCCAGCAGCTTGGAGCCGGGGCGGCACAATGAGCAGTTCTTC.

Ten or more counts support this clonotype. V is TRBV7-9 and J is TRBJ1-2; 9 bases are a match to TRBD1. The CDR3 contains 15 residues. The trim removed 5 bases at V and 7 bases at J, leaving 11 bases unmatched. CDR1 is SEHNR, CDR2 FQNEAQ, per germline (reference sequence). The CDR3 loop reads CASSALGQGIGGYTF. The CDR3 DNA is TGTGCCAGCAGCGCGCTCGGACAGGGGATCGGTGGCTACACCTTC.

This clonotype was counted many times. V is TRBV29-1 and J is TRBJ2-2; no reliable D call. This CDR3 is 11 amino acids long. V lost 4 bases to trimming and J lost 7 bases, with 7 bases between them. Germline values: CDR1 SQVTM, CDR2 ANQGSEA. CDR3 amino acids: CSVGADGELFF. The CDR3 region has the DNA TGCAGCGTTGGGGCAGACGGGGAGCTGTTTTTT.

This clonotype was seen only a few times. The V gene is TRBV4-2, the J gene TRBJ2-7, with D possibly called TRBD1 or TRBD2 (6 bases each). Germline values: CDR1 LGHNA, CDR2 YNFKEQ. The CDR3 totals 14 residues. Between the trimmed V and J ends, which lost 6 bases and 7 bases, there was a span of 19 bases. CDR3 DNA: TGTGCCAGCAGTGTCGGGACGGGGGCAGGGGAGCAGTACTTC. Translation: CASSVGTGAGEQYF.